This TCR beta chain emerged from a study of T cell changes during pregnancy in multiple sclerosis (dated by TCRdb to about 2019). The study in broad terms: In women with multiple sclerosis, the researchers looked at how the T cell repertoire shifted as pregnancy progressed.

CDR1 and CDR2 are drawn from the germline V gene (reference sequence): LNHNV, YYDKDF. The trim is 0 bases for V and 0 bases for J, with a gap of 15 bases between the germline ends. The CDR3 spans 17 residues, from the cysteine through the phenylalanine. Just the 51-base CDR3 DNA is kept, in frame starting at base 1. To note about this clone: Its antigen specificity is not known. No clone much larger than this one lies a single base away; base qualities are absent.

The library was generated by the immunoSEQ multiplex PCR assay. The source is immuneACCESS, and TCRdb retained only in-frame sequences with V and J called. Part of the clones is not carried over; for the studies checked, unresolved V genes explain less than half of this, and the remainder is unexplained. The sample table lists fewer than 60,000 clones, roughly 92% of them with a count of one. The ten top clones hold 0.39% of the sample. Source: CD4+ T cells from peripheral blood mononuclear cells, taken after pregnancy. Recombination connected TRBV15 to TRBJ2-7; a tentative D match to TRBD2 spans 6 bases. The sequence came from a female donor with multiple sclerosis, enrolled in a pregnancy study. The CDR3 region reads CATSRDRGWGGSYEQYF. DNA sequence: TGTGCCACCAGCAGAGATCGGGGGTGGGGAGGCTCCTACGAGCAGTACTTC. With the rest looked up from the reference TRBV15 and TRBJ2-7 genes rather than sequenced, the full variable domain is DAMVIQNPRYQVTQFGKPVTLSCSQTLNHNVMYWYQQKSSQAPKLLFHYYDKDFNNEADTPDNFQSRRPNTSFCFLDIRSPGLGDTAMYLCATSRDRGWGGSYEQYFGPGTRLTVT.